Following are 18 T cell receptor beta chains from one sample sequenced in a study of blood T cell repertoires in COVID-19. Profiled with immunoSEQ multiplex PCR; TCRdb holds only in-frame clones, not every one. The sample lists 190,000 or so clones; approximately 75% were seen once. The specimen sequenced was PBMCs or T cells enriched from blood (not recorded which). All receptors come from a man aged 40-49 years who had recovered from COVID-19.

This clone was seen a handful of times. This rearrangement joins TRBV30 to TRBJ2-1, with a weak D call TRBD2 (5 bases). Trimming shortened V by 3 bases and J by 5 bases, and 11 bases separated the two germline ends. CDR3 length: 13 residues. Germline CDR1 and CDR2: GTSNPN and SVGIG (reference sequence). This chain's CDR3 is CAWRTFGNNEQFF. In nucleotides, the CDR3 is TGTGCCTGGAGGACTTTCGGGAACAATGAGCAGTTCTTC.

This chain uses TRBV5-1 with TRBJ1-1, with D tentatively TRBD1 (6 bases). This CDR3 region has 12 residues. V gave up 2 bases and J gave up 8 bases, with 10 bases separating them. Germline V gives CDR1 SGHRS, CDR2 YFSETQ. The CDR3 sequence: CASSFLQGEAFF. In nucleotides, the CDR3 is TGCGCCAGCAGCTTTCTCCAGGGGGAAGCTTTCTTT.

Here the CDR3 DNA reads TGTGCCTGGAGTGTAAGACGCGCGATGCGGCATTCCAAACTGTTTTTT. It encodes CAWSVRRAMRHSKLFF. The chain uses TRBV30 and TRBJ1-4; no firm D call. With 0 bases removed from V and 11 bases from J, the gap between germline ends came to 22 bases. The CDR3 spans 16 residues. Germline V gene lookup returns CDR1 GTSNPN and CDR2 SVGIG (reference sequence).

The CDR3 DNA follows: TGTGCCAGCAGCCCGGACAGGGGGCGTTTGGCCGGGGCCAACGTCCTGACTTTC. This translates into CASSPDRGRLAGANVLTF. The gene calls are TRBV5-8 and TRBJ2-6; 11 bases fit TRBD1. Germline trimming cut 4 bases from V and 4 bases from J; bases unmatched to any gene: 10. The CDR3 loop spans 18 amino acids. CDR1 is SGHTS and CDR2 is YDEGEE in the germline V gene.

The chain uses TRBV2 and TRBJ1-5; 11 bases map to TRBD1. The V gene end was trimmed by 7 bases and the J gene end by 7 bases; junction bases not matched to a gene: 9. This CDR3 contains 15 residues. Germline V CDR1 and CDR2: SNHLY, FYNNEI. The DNA for the CDR3 is TGTGCCAGCACTGTTGGACAGGGGGCAGGACAGCCCCAGCATTTT. Translation: CASTVGQGAGQPQHF.

The chain combines TRBV11-2 with TRBJ2-5; 8 nucleotides line up with TRBD2. Germline trimming cut 4 bases from V and 5 bases from J; bases unmatched to any gene: 6. The CDR3 runs to 14 residues. The germline CDR1 and CDR2 sequences are SGHAT and FQNNGV. CDR3 nucleotide sequence: TGTGCCAGCAGCTCCAGCGGGGGCTTGGAGACCCAGTACTTC. Protein sequence: CASSSSGGLETQYF.

This clone was detected once. The DNA of the CDR3 is TGTGCCAGTAGACAGGGTACTGGAAACACCATATATTTT. Translation gives CASRQGTGNTIYF. This rearrangement joins TRBV6-5 to TRBJ1-3; TRBD1 agrees at 7 bases. V gave up 9 bases and J gave up 2 bases; unmatched junction bases: 4. This CDR3 region has 13 residues. The germline V gene has CDR1 MNHEY and CDR2 SVGAGI.

V usage is TRBV15 and J usage is TRBJ2-4, with D maybe TRBD2 (5 bases). The CDR3 has 16 amino acids. Looked up from germline, CDR1 is LNHNV and CDR2 is YYDKDF (reference sequence). Trimming took 1 base from V and 1 from J, leaving 11 bases between them. The DNA of the CDR3 is TGTGCCACCAGCAGAGGGGGAGACGACGCCAAAAACATTCAGTACTTC. As protein: CATSRGGDDAKNIQYF.

The chain joins TRBV7-2 to TRBJ1-1; D is unresolved. This CDR3 contains 14 residues. With 7 bases removed from V and 2 bases from J, the gap between germline ends came to 14 bases. Germline loops: CDR1 SGHTA, CDR2 FQGNSA. CDR3 amino acids: CASKGGRVNTEAFF. The CDR3 DNA is TGTGCCAGCAAGGGAGGGAGAGTCAACACTGAAGCTTTCTTT. The variable domain in full, completed from reference TRBV7-2 and TRBJ1-1, reads GAGVSQSPSNKVTEKGKDVELRCDPISGHTALYWYRQSLGQGLEFLIYFQGNSAPDKSGLPSDRFSAERTGGSVSTLTIQRTQQEDSAVYLCASKGGRVNTEAFFGQGTRLTVV.

The chain employs TRBV27 and TRBJ2-7, with D perhaps matching TRBD2 (5 bases). CDR3 length equals 16 residues. The V gene's germline CDR1 is MNHEY and CDR2 SMNVEV (reference sequence). The V end lost 0 bases, the J end lost 0 bases, and 12 bases lay between the germline ends. In nucleotides, the CDR3 is TGTGCCAGCAGTTTATCGGGAAGAGGGAGCTCCTACGAGCAGTACTTC. This encodes CASSLSGRGSSYEQYF.

The chain uses TRBV4-1 and TRBJ2-1; D call uncertain. The germline V gene has CDR1 MGHRA and CDR2 YSYEKL. The CDR3 contains 15 residues. Trimming took 6 bases from V and 0 from J, leaving 12 bases between them. The CDR3 protein is CASRNGYSSYNEQFF. Written as DNA, the CDR3 is TGCGCCAGCAGAAACGGGTATAGCTCCTACAATGAGCAGTTCTTC.

The chain recombines TRBV6-5 with TRBJ1-1; a weak D match, TRBD1 (5 bases). This CDR3 has 13 residues. The V end was cut by 5 bases, the J end by 5 bases, with 12 bases between. Germline CDR1 is MNHEY and CDR2 is SVGAGI. The CDR3, as DNA: TGTGCCAGCAGTCACCCAAGGGGAACTGAAGCTTTCTTT. Amino acids: CASSHPRGTEAFF.

V and J are TRBV4-1 and TRBJ2-1; tentative D call: TRBD2 (5 bases). Germline V lookup: CDR1 MGHRA, CDR2 YSYEKL. This CDR3 has 17 residues. Deletions cut 0 bases from V and 1 base from J, with 13 bases between. Written as DNA, the CDR3 is TGCGCCAGCAGCCAAGATAAGGAGACGGGGTCCTACAATGAGCAGTTCTTC. Encoded protein: CASSQDKETGSYNEQFF.

This chain joins TRBV2 and TRBJ2-7, with D possibly matching TRBD1 (5 bases). Germline V gene sequence: CDR1 SNHLY, CDR2 FYNNEI. Trimming stripped 0 bases from V and 1 base from J, with 16 bases between. This CDR3 comprises 17 residues. In nucleotides, the CDR3 is TGTGCCAGCAGTGAAGCGCGTGGGGCGTGGGGTTCCTACGAGCAGTACTTC. Its protein product is CASSEARGAWGSYEQYF.

CDR3 amino acids: CASSMGLVGEQYF. CDR3 nucleotides: TGTGCCAGTAGTATGGGACTAGTTGGCGAGCAGTACTTC. The chain combines TRBV19 with TRBJ2-7, with TRBD2 matching 8 bases. The V and J ends lost 3 bases and 6 bases, in that order; junction bases with no gene match: 4. Germline V gene lookup returns CDR1 LNHDA and CDR2 SQIVND (reference sequence). The CDR3 covers 13 residues.

The chain combines TRBV19 with TRBJ1-2, with D possibly matching TRBD1 (6 bases). CDR3 size: 14 residues. The germline V gene has CDR1 LNHDA and CDR2 SQIVND (reference sequence). V gave up 0 bases and J gave up 8 bases, with 13 bases separating them. CDR3 nucleotides: TGTGCCAGTAGTATAGAACCCGGGACAAGAGGCTACACCTTC. It codes for CASSIEPGTRGYTF.

The chain is built from TRBV5-5 and TRBJ2-1, with 7 bases identical to TRBD1. Germline values: CDR1 SGHKS, CDR2 YYEKEE (reference sequence). The CDR3 length is 14 residues. The V gene end was trimmed by 6 bases and the J gene end by 5 bases; junction bases not matched to a gene: 8. As DNA, the CDR3 is TGTGCCAGCATCAACATGGGACAGAACAATGAGCAGTTCTTC. Encoded protein: CASINMGQNNEQFF.

This clone was counted a few times. This chain uses TRBV7-8 with TRBJ1-1, with D unclear. The ends were cut back, 1 base at V and 6 bases at J, with 9 bases in the middle. CDR3 length: 13 amino acids. The germline V gene has CDR1 SGHVS and CDR2 FQNEAQ. The chain's CDR3 is CASSLVLGAEAFF. As DNA, the CDR3 is TGTGCCAGCAGCTTAGTTTTGGGCGCTGAAGCTTTCTTT.